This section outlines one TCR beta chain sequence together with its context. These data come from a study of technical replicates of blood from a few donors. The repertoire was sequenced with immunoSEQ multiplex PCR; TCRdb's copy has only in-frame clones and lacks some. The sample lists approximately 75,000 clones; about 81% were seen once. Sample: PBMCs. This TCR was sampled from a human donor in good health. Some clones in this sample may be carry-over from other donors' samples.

The CDR3 DNA follows: TGTGCCAGCAGCCAGACGGGACAGGCGAACACTGAAGCTTTCTTT. Translating gives CASSQTGQANTEAFF. The rearrangement uses TRBV16 and TRBJ1-1, with 8 bases identical to TRBD1. From germline, CDR1 is KGHSY and CDR2 FQNENV. With V trimmed by 3 bases and J by 1 base, 4 bases remained unmatched. This CDR3 has 15 residues.